This TCR beta chain was captured in a study of CD8 T cells in ankylosing spondylitis. Whole-study results and caveats: Disease-linked clones were reportedly significantly enriched in matched ankylosing spondylitis synovial fluid. Some of these motif variants have turned up before, in reports on reactive arthritis synovial fluid and blood. Several highly homologous variants made up a TCR beta motif, and this motif appeared characteristic of ankylosing spondylitis blood. Peripheral blood samples showed relatively rare disease-linked clones, and these clones were CD8+.

V lost 6 bases to trimming and J lost 6 bases, with 11 bases between them. Looked up from germline, CDR1 is GTSNPN and CDR2 is SVGIG (reference sequence). The CDR3 loop spans 12 amino acids. For TCR beta, libraries came from quantitative 5'-RACE with molecular barcodes. Via MiXCR, TCRdb re-called the 5' RACE reads, giving one row per CDR3 protein. The sample consists of 400,000 to 450,000 distinct CDR3 sequences, about 15% of them appearing once. As to this clonotype: Its antigen remains unknown.

This chain uses TRBV30 with TRBJ2-2, with a weak D call TRBD1 (6 bases). The sequenced sample consisted of blood, either unsorted or a sorted T cell fraction (not recorded which). The source of this sequence is a male donor with ankylosing spondylitis. This chain's CDR3 is CACTRGPGELFF. For the CDR3, the DNA is TGTGCCTGCACCAGGGGTCCCGGGGAGCTGTTTTTT.